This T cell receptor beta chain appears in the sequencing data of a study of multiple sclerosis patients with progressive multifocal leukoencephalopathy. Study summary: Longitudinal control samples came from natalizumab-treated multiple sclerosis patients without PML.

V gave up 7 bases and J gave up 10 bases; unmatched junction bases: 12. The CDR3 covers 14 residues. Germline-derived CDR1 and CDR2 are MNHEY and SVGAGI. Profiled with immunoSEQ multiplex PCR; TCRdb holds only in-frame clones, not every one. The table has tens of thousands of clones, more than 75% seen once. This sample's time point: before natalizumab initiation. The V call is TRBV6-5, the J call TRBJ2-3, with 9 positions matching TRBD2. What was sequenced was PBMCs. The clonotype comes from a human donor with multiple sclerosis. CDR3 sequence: CASNSAGGSIPQYF. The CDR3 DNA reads TGTGCCAGCAACTCAGCGGGGGGTAGCATACCGCAGTATTTT.